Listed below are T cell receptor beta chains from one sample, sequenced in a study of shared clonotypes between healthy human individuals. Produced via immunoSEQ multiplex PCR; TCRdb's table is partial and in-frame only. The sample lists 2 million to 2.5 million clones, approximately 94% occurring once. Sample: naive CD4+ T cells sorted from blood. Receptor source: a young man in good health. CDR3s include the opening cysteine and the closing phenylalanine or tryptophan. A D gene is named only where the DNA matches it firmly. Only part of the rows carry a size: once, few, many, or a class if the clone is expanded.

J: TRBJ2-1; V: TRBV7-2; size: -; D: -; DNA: TGTGCCAGCAGCCGGACAGGTGGAGGGTCCTACAATGAGCAGTTCTTC; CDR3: CASSRTGGGSYNEQFF
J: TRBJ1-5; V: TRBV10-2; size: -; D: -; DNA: TGCGCCAGCAGTGAGTCGATTTTAACGGGTTCCGGCAATCAGCCCCAGCATTTT; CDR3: CASSESILTGSGNQPQHF
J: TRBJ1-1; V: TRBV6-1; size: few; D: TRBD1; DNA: TGTGCCAGCAGTGTAGTACAGGGGGCTGAAGCTTTCTTT; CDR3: CASSVVQGAEAFF
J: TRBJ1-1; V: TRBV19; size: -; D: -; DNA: TGTGCCAGTAGGTCGGACAAGAACACTGAAGCTTTCTTT; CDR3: CASRSDKNTEAFF
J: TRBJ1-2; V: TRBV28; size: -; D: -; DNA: TGTGCCAGCACCATTGGACAGCACTATGGCTACACCTTC; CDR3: CASTIGQHYGYTF
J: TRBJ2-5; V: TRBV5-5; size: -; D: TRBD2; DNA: TGTGCCAGCAGCTTGGACCGGAGTAGCGGGGGTATACAAGAGACCCAGTACTTC; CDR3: CASSLDRSSGGIQETQYF
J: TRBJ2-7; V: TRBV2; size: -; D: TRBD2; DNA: TGTGCCAGCAGTGATAGGACTAGCGGGAGACCCTACGAGCAGTACTTC; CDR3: CASSDRTSGRPYEQYF
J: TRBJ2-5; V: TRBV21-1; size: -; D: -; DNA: TGTGCCAGCAGCATCCTTGAGACAGGGAGGGTACAAGAGACCCAGTACTTC; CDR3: CASSILETGRVQETQYF
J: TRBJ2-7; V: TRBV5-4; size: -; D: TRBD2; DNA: TGTGCCAGCAGCCTGGGACTAGCGGGAGGGCCTTACGAGCAGTACTTC; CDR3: CASSLGLAGGPYEQYF
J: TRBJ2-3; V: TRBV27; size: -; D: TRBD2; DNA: TGTGCCAGCAGTCTCAGGACTAGCGGAAGTATAGATACGCAGTATTTT; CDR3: CASSLRTSGSIDTQYF
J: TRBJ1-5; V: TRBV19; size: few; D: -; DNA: TGTGCCAGTAGTCGCGTCTCGAATATTCAGCCCCAGCATTTT; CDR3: CASSRVSNIQPQHF
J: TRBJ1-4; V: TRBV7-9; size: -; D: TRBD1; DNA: TGTGCCAGCAGCTTAGGGGACAGTAATGAAAAACTGTTTTTT; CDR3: CASSLGDSNEKLFF
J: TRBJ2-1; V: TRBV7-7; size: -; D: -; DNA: TGTGCTAGCAGCTTAACATCCCGCAATGAGCAGTTCTTC; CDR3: CASSLTSRNEQFF
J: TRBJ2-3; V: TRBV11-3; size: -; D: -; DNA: TGTGCCAGCAGCTCCCAATCGGATGGGGATACGCAGTATTTT; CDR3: CASSSQSDGDTQYF
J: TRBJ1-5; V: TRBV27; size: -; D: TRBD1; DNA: TGTGCCAGCAGTTTGAGACAGGGTAGCAATCAGCCCCAGCATTTT; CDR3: CASSLRQGSNQPQHF
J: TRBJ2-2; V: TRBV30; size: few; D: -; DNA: TGTGCCTGGAGTGTACTGAACTTGAACACCGGGGAGCTGTTTTTT; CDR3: CAWSVLNLNTGELFF
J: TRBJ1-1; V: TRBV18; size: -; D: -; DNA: TGTGCCAGCTCCTTGTCCATCGGTCAACGAGTGAACACTGAAGCTTTCTTT; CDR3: CASSLSIGQRVNTEAFF
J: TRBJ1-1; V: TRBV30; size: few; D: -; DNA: TGTGCCTGGAGTCGCACTGAAGCTTTCTTT; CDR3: CAWSRTEAFF
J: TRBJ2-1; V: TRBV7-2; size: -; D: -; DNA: TGTGCCAGCAGCTTGTTAGCGGTCGGGCTGGGTGAGCAGTTCTTC; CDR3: CASSLLAVGLGEQFF
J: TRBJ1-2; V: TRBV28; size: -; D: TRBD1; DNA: TGTGCCAGCAGTTGGACAGGGACCTATGGCTATACCTTC; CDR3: CASSWTGTYGYTF
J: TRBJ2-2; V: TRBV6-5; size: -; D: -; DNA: TGTGCCAGCAGTTACACGAAGGGCAACACCGGGGAGCTGTTTTTT; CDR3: CASSYTKGNTGELFF
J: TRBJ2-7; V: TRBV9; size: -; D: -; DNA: TGTGCCAGCACCCCGGGACACGGACCCTACGAGCAGTACTTC; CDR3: CASTPGHGPYEQYF
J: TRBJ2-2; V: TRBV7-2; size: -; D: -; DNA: TGTGCCAGCAGCTTATCCCACACCGGGGAGCTGTTTTTT; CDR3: CASSLSHTGELFF
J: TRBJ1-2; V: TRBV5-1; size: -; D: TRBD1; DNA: TGCGCCAGCAGCTTGGCCTATTGGACAGGGAATAACTATGGCTACACCTTC; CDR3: CASSLAYWTGNNYGYTF
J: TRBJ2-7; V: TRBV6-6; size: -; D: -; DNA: TGTGCCAGCGGCGAGGTCCTTAGGGAGCAGTACTTC; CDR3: CASGEVLREQYF
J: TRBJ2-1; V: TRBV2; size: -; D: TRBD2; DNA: TGTGCCAGCAGTGAAAACCCTAGCGGGGGCAGCTCCTACAATGAGCAGTTCTTC; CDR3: CASSENPSGGSSYNEQFF
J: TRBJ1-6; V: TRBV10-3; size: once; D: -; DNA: TGTGCCATCAGTGGTGTAGGTGGGACACTGAATTCACCCCTCCACTTT; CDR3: CAISGVGGTLNSPLHF
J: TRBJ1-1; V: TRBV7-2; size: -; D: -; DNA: TGTGCCAGCAGCCCAAGGGTTAGCACTGAAGCTTTCTTT; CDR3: CASSPRVSTEAFF
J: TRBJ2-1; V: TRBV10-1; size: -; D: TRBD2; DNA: TGCGCCAGCAGTGGCAGCGGGGGGAACAATGAGCAGTTCTTC; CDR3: CASSGSGGNNEQFF
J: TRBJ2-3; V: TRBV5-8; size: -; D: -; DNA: TGTGCCAGCAGCTTGGACAGGGGCACAGATACGCAGTATTTT; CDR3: CASSLDRGTDTQYF
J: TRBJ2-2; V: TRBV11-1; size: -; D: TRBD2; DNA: TGTGCCAGCAGCTTACTAGCGGGGGGGCACGGCGGGGAGCTGTTTTTT; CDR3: CASSLLAGGHGGELFF
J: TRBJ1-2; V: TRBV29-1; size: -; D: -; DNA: TGCAGCGTTGAATCCGACAACTATGGCTACACCTTC; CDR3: CSVESDNYGYTF
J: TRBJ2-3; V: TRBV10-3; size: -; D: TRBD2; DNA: TGTGCCATCAGTGAGGGGATAGCGGGATCCACAGATACGCAGTATTTT; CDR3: CAISEGIAGSTDTQYF
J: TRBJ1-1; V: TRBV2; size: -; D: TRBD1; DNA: TGTGCCAGCAGTGAAGGACAGGGGGCAAACACTGAAGCTTTCTTT; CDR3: CASSEGQGANTEAFF
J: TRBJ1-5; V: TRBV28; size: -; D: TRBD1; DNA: TGTGCCAGCAGCCCCGGACAGGGGGGTCAGCCCCAGCATTTT; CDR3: CASSPGQGGQPQHF
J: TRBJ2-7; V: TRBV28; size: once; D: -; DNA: TGTGCCAGCAGTTTACGCCCCACTAGCAGCGAGCAGTACTTC; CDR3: CASSLRPTSSEQYF
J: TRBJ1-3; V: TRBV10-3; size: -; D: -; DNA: TGTGCCATCAGTGAGGGTTTAACTGGAAACACCATATATTTT; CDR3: CAISEGLTGNTIYF
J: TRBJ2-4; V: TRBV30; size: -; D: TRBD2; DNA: TGTGCCTGGAGTGATTGGGGGGGAAAGGGCAAAAACATTCAGTACTTC; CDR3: CAWSDWGGKGKNIQYF
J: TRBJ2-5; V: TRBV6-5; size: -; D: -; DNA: TGTGCCAGCAGTTACTCAGTGGAGGGACAAGAGACCCAGTACTTC; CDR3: CASSYSVEGQETQYF
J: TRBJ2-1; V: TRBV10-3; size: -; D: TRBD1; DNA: TGTGCCATCAGTGGTTCGGGGACAGGGAGGTACAATGAGCAGTTCTTC; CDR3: CAISGSGTGRYNEQFF
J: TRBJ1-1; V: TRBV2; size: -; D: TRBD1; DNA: TGTGCCAGCAGTGAGTGGACAGGGGACACTGAAGCTTTCTTT; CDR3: CASSEWTGDTEAFF
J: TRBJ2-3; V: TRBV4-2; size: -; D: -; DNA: TGTGCCAGCAGCCAAGCTGACTCTAGCACAGATACGCAGTATTTT; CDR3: CASSQADSSTDTQYF
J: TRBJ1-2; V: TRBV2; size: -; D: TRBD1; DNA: TGTGCCAGCCTTCAGGGGGCGGACTATGGCTACACCTTC; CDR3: CASLQGADYGYTF
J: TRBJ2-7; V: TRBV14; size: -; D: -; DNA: TGTGACTTGGAGGAGCAGTACTTC; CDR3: CDLEEQYF
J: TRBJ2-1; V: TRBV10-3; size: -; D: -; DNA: TGTGCCATCAGTGAGGGTAGCACTATTCGCTCCTACAATGAGCAGTTCTTC; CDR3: CAISEGSTIRSYNEQFF
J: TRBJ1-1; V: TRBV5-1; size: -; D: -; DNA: TGCGCCAGCAGCTTGGCGGGGGGAGGAACTGAAGCTTTCTTT; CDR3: CASSLAGGGTEAFF
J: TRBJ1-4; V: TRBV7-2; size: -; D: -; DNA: TGTGCCAGCAGTCAAGGGCGGACTAATGAAAAACTGTTTTTT; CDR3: CASSQGRTNEKLFF
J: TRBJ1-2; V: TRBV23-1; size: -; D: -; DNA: TGCGCCAGCAGTCCACCCCCAGGGTCGAATGGCTACACCTTC; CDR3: CASSPPPGSNGYTF